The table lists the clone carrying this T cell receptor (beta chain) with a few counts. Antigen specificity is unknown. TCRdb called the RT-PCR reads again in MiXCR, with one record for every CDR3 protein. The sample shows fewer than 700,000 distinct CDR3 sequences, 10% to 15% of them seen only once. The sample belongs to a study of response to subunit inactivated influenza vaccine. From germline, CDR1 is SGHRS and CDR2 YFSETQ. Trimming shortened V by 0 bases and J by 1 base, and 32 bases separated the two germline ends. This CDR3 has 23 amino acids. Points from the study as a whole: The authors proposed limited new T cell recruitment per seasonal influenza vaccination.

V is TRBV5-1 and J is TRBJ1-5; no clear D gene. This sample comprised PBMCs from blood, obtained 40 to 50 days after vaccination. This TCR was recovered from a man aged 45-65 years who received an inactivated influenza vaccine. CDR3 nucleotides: TGCGCCAGCAGCTTGGTACGTCGAGACGACGAAAGGTCCAAACGACTAAGCAATCAGCCCCAGCATTTT. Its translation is CASSLVRRDDERSKRLSNQPQHF.